This T cell receptor beta chain emerged from a study of shared clonotypes between healthy human individuals. Generated by immunoSEQ multiplex PCR, the TCRdb table keeps only in-frame clones and is missing some. The sample shows 2,500,000 or so clones, 93% of them seen only once. Germline V gene sequence: CDR1 SNHLY, CDR2 FYNNEI. This CDR3 has 14 residues. V lost 4 bases to trimming and J lost 1 base, with 10 bases between them. Sequencing used naive CD4+ T cells from PBMCs. Noted subset: CD45RA+ positively selected. The source is a young man in good health. Some clones in this sample may be carry-over from other donors' samples. The chain carries TRBV2 and TRBJ1-1, with D tentatively TRBD1 (5 bases). The CDR3 DNA is TGTGCCAGCAGTGTAGACAGAAGGAACACTGAAGCTTTCTTT. Amino acid sequence: CASSVDRRNTEAFF.